These 10 T cell receptor beta chains originate from one sample sequenced in a study of cytomegalovirus exposure and HLA in healthy donors. PCR employed 60 Vbeta and 13 Jbeta primers. TCRdb's copy holds only in-frame clones and misses some; the assay was immunoSEQ multiplex PCR. The sample comprises some 150,000 clones, roughly 80% of which are singletons, and less than 8% rests with the top ten. The sequencing input was PBMCs. The receptors were sampled from a woman aged 40 to 55 in good health and CMV-seropositive.

The chain combines TRBV18 with TRBJ1-2, with 8 positions matching TRBD1. Germline CDR1 and CDR2: KGHSH and LQKENI. V lost 3 bases to trimming and J lost 3 bases; unmatched junction nucleotides: 6. The CDR3 spans 15 residues. The CDR3 loop reads CASSPTGQGDYGYTF. For the CDR3, the DNA is TGTGCCAGCTCACCCACCGGACAGGGAGACTATGGCTACACCTTC. Complete variable domain (other parts from reference TRBV18 and TRBJ1-2): NAGVMQNPRHLVRRRGQEARLRCSPMKGHSHVYWYRQLPEEGLKFMVYLQKENIIDESGMPKERFSAEFPKEGPSILRIQQVVRGDSAAYFCASSPTGQGDYGYTFGSGTRLTVV.

The rearrangement joins TRBV7-2 to TRBJ2-3, with 9 bases identical to TRBD2. The CDR3 covers 16 residues. V shed 5 bases and J 3 bases; nucleotides not matched to a gene: 9. Germline CDR1 is SGHTA and CDR2 is FQGNSA. CDR3 nucleotides: TGTGCCAGCAGCCGTTGGGCGGGGGGGGCGACAGATACGCAGTATTTT. Residues: CASSRWAGGATDTQYF.

The J gene is TRBJ1-2, the V gene TRBV2, with no clear D. Germline V gives CDR1 SNHLY, CDR2 FYNNEI. V shed 6 bases and J shed 0 bases, with 11 bases lying between them. This CDR3 contains 14 residues. CDR3 sequence: CASSLERANYGYTF. CDR3 DNA: TGTGCCAGCAGCCTTGAGAGGGCTAACTATGGCTACACCTTC.

The chain recombines TRBV7-9 with TRBJ2-1, with D perhaps matching TRBD2 (5 bases). CDR3 size: 13 residues. CDR1 SEHNR and CDR2 FQNEAQ come from the germline V gene (reference sequence). Deletions cut 7 bases from V and 8 bases from J, with 15 bases between. Written as DNA, the CDR3 is TGTGCCAGCACCCGACGACTAAACGATGAGCAGTTCTTC. This sequence encodes CASTRRLNDEQFF.

The rearrangement links TRBV6-1 to TRBJ2-5, with a weak D call TRBD1 (5 bases). The ends were cut back, 4 bases at V and 5 bases at J, with 17 bases in the middle. The CDR3 is 15 residues long. Germline-derived CDR1 and CDR2 are MNHNS and SASEGT. In DNA, the CDR3 is TGTGCCAGCAGTGCCCAAGGCTTGGGGCGGGAGACCCAGTACTTC. Encoded protein: CASSAQGLGRETQYF.

The chain employs TRBV7-2 and TRBJ2-2, with D unclear. The CDR3 loop spans 13 amino acids. V dropped 2 bases and J dropped 5 bases, with 6 bases sitting between them. Germline loops: CDR1 SGHTA, CDR2 FQGNSA. The CDR3: CASSLQVTGELFF. The CDR3 DNA follows: TGTGCCAGCAGCTTACAGGTTACCGGGGAGCTGTTTTTT. The entire variable domain, with the rest obtained from reference TRBV7-2 and TRBJ2-2, is as follows: GAGVSQSPSNKVTEKGKDVELRCDPISGHTALYWYRQSLGQGLEFLIYFQGNSAPDKSGLPSDRFSAERTGGSVSTLTIQRTQQEDSAVYLCASSLQVTGELFFGEGSRLTVL.

V is TRBV19 and J is TRBJ2-2; weak D call: TRBD2 (6 bases). The CDR3 covers 17 residues. The V end was cut by 3 bases, the J end by 4 bases, with 18 bases between. Germline CDR1 and CDR2: LNHDA and SQIVND (reference sequence). Here the CDR3 DNA reads TGTGCCAGTAGTATCCCAAGGGACTTATTGCCCACCGGGGAGCTGTTTTTT. It codes for CASSIPRDLLPTGELFF.

This clone was detected only once. The rearrangement uses TRBV20-1 and TRBJ1-2; perhaps TRBD1 as D (5 bases). Germline lookup yields CDR1 DFQATT and CDR2 SNEGSKA (reference sequence). The CDR3 totals 10 residues. V lost 3 bases and J 8 bases, leaving 7 bases between the germline ends. This CDR3 is CSASGAGYTF. The CDR3 DNA reads as TGCAGTGCTAGTGGGGCAGGCTACACCTTC.

This clone came up a few times. The J gene is TRBJ1-1, the V gene TRBV6-5; a possible D gene is TRBD1 (6 bases). The CDR3 runs to 15 residues. Trimming removed 7 bases from V and 0 bases from J, with 15 bases in between. Germline V gene sequence: CDR1 MNHEY, CDR2 SVGAGI. The CDR3 loop reads CASNRQAYLNTEAFF. Written as DNA, the CDR3 is TGTGCCAGCAATAGACAGGCGTACCTGAACACTGAAGCTTTCTTT.

The V and J genes are TRBV6-1 and TRBJ2-7; 8 bases agree with TRBD2. The CDR3 is made up of 15 amino acids. Trimming at V came to 5 bases and at J to 6 bases, leaving 12 bases not matched to a gene. Germline CDR1 and CDR2: MNHNS and SASEGT. In nucleotides, the CDR3 is TGTGCCAGCAGTCCCCTGGGCGGGGGGCATCTCGAGCAGTACTTC. It translates to CASSPLGGGHLEQYF.